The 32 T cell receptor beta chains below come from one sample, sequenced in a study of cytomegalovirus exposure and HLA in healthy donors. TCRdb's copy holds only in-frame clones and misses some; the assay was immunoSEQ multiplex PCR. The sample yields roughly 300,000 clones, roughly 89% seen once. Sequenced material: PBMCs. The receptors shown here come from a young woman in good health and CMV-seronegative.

As DNA, the CDR3 is TGTGCCAGCAGTGAAAGTCCCCGGGGGGACACCGGGGAGCTGTTTTTT. It yields the protein CASSESPRGDTGELFF. The rearrangement joins TRBV2 to TRBJ2-2; TRBD2 matches 7 bases. The germline V gene has CDR1 SNHLY and CDR2 FYNNEI. J lost 3 bases, V lost 2 bases, and 6 bases had no gene match. CDR3 length: 16 residues.

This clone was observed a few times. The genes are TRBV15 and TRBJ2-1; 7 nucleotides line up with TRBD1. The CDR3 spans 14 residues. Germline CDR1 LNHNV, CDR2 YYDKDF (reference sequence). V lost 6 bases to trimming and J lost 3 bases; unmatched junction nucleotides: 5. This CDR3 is CATRSWTGYNEQFF. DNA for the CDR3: TGTGCCACCAGGAGCTGGACAGGCTACAATGAGCAGTTCTTC.

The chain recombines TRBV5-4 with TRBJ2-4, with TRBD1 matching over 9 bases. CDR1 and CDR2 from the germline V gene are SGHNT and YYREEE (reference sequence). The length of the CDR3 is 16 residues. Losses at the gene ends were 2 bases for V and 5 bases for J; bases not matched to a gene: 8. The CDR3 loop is CASSFGDRVIENIQYF. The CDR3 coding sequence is TGTGCCAGCAGCTTCGGGGACAGGGTAATCGAAAACATTCAGTACTTC.

The CDR3 region has the DNA TGTGCCAGCAGCTTAGGTTGGACTAGCGGGAGGGCCTACAATGAGCAGTTCTTC. This gives the protein CASSLGWTSGRAYNEQFF. The chain combines TRBV13 with TRBJ2-1; 15 bases fit TRBD2. The germline CDR1 and CDR2 sequences are PRHDT and FYEKMQ (reference sequence). The CDR3 spans 18 residues. Trimming cost V 0 bases and J 2 bases; bases outside gene matches: 2.

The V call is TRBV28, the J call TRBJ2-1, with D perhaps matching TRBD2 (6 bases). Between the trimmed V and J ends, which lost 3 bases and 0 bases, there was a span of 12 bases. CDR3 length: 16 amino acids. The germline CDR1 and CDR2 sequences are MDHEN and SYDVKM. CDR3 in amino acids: CASSLIGGSSYNEQFF. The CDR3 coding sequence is TGTGCCAGCAGTTTGATTGGAGGGAGCTCCTACAATGAGCAGTTCTTC.

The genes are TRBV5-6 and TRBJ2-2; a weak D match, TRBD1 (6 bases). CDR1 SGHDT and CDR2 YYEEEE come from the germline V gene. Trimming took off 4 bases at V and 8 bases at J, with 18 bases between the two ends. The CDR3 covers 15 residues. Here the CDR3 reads CASSTLPGAAGELFF. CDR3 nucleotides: TGTGCCAGCAGCACCTTACCAGGGGCAGCAGGGGAGCTGTTTTTT.

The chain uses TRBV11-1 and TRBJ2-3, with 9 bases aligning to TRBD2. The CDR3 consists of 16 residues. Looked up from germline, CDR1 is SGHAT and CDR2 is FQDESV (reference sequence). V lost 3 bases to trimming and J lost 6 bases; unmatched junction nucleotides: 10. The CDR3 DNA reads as TGTGCCAGCAGCTTGGGAGCGGGAGGTCTCTCCGATACGCAGTATTTT. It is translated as CASSLGAGGLSDTQYF.

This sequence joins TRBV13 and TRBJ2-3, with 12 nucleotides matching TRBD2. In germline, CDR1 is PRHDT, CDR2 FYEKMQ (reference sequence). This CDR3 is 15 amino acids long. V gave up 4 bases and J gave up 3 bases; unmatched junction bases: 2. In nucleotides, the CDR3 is TGTGCCAGCAGCTCCGGACTAGCGGGGACAGATACGCAGTATTTT. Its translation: CASSSGLAGTDTQYF.

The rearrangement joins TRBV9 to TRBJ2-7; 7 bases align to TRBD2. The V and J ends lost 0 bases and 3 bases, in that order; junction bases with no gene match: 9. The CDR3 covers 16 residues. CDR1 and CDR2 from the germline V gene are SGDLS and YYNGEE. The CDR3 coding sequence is TGTGCCAGCAGCGTAGAAGGTAGCGGGCCTCACTACGAGCAGTACTTC. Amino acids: CASSVEGSGPHYEQYF.

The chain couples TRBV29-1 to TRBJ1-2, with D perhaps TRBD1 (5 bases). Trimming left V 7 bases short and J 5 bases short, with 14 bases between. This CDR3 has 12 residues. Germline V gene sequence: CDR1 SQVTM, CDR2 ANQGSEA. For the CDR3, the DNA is TGCAGCGCCGGGGGAGGAGGTTATGGCTACACCTTC. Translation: CSAGGGGYGYTF.

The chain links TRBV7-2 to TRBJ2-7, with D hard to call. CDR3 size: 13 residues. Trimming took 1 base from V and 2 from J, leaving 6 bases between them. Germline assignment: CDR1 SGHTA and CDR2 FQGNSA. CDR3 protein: CASSLVDPYEQYF. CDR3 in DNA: TGTGCCAGCAGCTTAGTAGATCCCTACGAGCAGTACTTC.

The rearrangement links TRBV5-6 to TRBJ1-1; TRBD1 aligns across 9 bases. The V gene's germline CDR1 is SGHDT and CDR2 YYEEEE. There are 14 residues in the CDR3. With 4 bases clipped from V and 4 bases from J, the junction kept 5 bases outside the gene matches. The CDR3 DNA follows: TGTGCCAGCAGCCCAGGACAGGGGATCACTGAAGCTTTCTTT. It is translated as CASSPGQGITEAFF.

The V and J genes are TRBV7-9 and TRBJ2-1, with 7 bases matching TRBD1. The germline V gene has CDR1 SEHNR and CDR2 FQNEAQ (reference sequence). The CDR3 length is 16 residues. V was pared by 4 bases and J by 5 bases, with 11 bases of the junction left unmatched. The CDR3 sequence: CASSSAVGTVDNEQFF. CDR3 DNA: TGTGCCAGCAGCTCGGCCGTGGGGACAGTTGACAATGAGCAGTTCTTC.

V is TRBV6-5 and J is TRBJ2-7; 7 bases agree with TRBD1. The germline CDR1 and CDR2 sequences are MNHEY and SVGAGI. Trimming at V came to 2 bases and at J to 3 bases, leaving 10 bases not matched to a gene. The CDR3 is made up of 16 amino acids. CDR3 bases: TGTGCCAGCAGTTACGGGCAGGGGGTAGGTTTCTACGAGCAGTACTTC. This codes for CASSYGQGVGFYEQYF.

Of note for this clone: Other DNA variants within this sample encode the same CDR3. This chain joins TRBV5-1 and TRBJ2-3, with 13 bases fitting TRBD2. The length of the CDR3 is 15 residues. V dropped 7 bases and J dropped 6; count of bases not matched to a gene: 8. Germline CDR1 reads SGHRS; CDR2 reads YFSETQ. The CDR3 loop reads CASGGLAGVGDTQYF. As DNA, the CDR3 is TGCGCCAGCGGCGGACTAGCGGGAGTGGGGGATACGCAGTATTTT.

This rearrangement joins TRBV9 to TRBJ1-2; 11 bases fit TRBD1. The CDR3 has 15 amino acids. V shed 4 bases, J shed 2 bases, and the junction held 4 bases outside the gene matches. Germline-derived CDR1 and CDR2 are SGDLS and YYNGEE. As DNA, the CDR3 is TGTGCCAGCAGCTCGCGGACAGGGGGCAACTATGGCTACACCTTC. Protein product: CASSSRTGGNYGYTF.

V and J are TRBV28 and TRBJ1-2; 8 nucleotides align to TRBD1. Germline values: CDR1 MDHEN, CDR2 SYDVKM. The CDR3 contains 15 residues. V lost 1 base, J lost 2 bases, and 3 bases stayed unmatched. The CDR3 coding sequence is TGTGCCAGCAGTTTATCGGGACAGGACAACTATGGCTACACCTTC. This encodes CASSLSGQDNYGYTF.

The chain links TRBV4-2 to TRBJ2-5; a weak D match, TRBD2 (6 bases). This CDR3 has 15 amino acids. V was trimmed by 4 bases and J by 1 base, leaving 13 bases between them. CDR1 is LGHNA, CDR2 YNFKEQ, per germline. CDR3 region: CASSLILAIQETQYF. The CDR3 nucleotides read TGTGCCAGCAGCCTCATCCTAGCGATCCAAGAGACCCAGTACTTC.

This CDR3 reads CASSLGLAPHTDTQYF. The DNA of the CDR3 is TGTGCCAGCAGCCTGGGACTAGCGCCCCACACAGATACGCAGTATTTT. This chain connects TRBV7-2 to TRBJ2-3; 10 positions agree with TRBD2. The V and J ends lost 5 bases and 2 bases, in that order; junction bases with no gene match: 7. Germline V gene lookup returns CDR1 SGHTA and CDR2 FQGNSA. The CDR3 runs 16 residues.

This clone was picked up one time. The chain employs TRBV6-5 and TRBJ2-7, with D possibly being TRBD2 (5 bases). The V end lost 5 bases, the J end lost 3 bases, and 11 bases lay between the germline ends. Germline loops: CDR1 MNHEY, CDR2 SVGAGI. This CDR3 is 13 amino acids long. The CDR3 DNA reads TGTGCCAGCAGTGACCGACGGGGCTACGAGCAGTACTTC. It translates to CASSDRRGYEQYF.

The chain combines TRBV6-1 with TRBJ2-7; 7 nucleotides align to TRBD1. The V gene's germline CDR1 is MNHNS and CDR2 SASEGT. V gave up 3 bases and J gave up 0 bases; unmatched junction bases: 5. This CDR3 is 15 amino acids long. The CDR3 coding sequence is TGTGCCAGCAGTGACCGTCACAGGGGCTCCTACGAGCAGTACTTC. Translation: CASSDRHRGSYEQYF.

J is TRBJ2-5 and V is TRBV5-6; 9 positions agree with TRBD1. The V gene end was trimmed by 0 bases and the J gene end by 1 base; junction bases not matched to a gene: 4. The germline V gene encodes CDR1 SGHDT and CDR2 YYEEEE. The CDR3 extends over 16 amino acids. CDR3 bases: TGTGCCAGCAGCTTGGTTGGGACAGGGTTCCAAGAGACCCAGTACTTC. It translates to CASSLVGTGFQETQYF.

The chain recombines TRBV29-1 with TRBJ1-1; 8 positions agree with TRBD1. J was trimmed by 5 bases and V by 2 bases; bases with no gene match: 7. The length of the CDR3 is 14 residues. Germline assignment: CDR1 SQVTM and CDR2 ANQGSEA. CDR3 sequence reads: CSVERQGAGTEAFF. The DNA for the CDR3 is TGCAGCGTTGAACGCCAGGGGGCAGGGACTGAAGCTTTCTTT.

This CDR3 reads CASSQDSGSFYEQYF. The CDR3 region has the DNA TGCGCCAGCAGCCAAGATAGCGGAAGTTTTTACGAGCAGTACTTC. The chain joins TRBV4-3 to TRBJ2-7; a weak D match, TRBD2 (6 bases). The ends were cut back, 0 bases at V and 4 bases at J, with 13 bases in the middle. The CDR3 is 15 amino acids. Germline V CDR1 and CDR2: LGHNA, YSLEER.

The CDR3 loop reads CASSAQSTNEKLFF. The CDR3 nucleotides are TGTGCCAGCAGTGCACAGAGTACTAATGAAAAACTGTTTTTT. The J gene is TRBJ1-4, the V gene TRBV25-1; D remains ambiguous. Deletions cut 4 bases from V and 2 bases from J, with 8 bases between. CDR3 size: 14 residues. Per the germline V gene, CDR1 is MGHDK and CDR2 is SYGVNS. The variable domain in full, with the rest retrieved from reference TRBV25-1 and TRBJ1-4, is EADIYQTPRYLVIGTGKKITLECSQTMGHDKMYWYQQDPGMELHLIHYSYGVNSTEKGDLSSESTVSRIRTEHFPLTLESARPSHTSQYLCASSAQSTNEKLFFGSGTQLSVL.

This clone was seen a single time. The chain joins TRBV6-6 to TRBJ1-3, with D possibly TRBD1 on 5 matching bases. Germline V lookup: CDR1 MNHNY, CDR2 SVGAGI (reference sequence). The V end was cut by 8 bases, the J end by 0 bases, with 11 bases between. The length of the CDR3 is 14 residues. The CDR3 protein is CASGADDSGNTIYF. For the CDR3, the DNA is TGTGCCAGCGGGGCGGACGACTCTGGAAACACCATATATTTT.

The CDR3 spells CASSRQGADNYGYTF. In nucleotides, the CDR3 is TGTGCCAGCAGCCGACAGGGGGCTGACAACTATGGCTACACCTTC. The rearrangement links TRBV7-2 to TRBJ1-2; TRBD1 matches at 10 bases. Germline CDR1 reads SGHTA; CDR2 reads FQGNSA. V was pared by 5 bases and J by 2 bases, with 5 bases of the junction left unmatched. The CDR3 has 15 amino acids.

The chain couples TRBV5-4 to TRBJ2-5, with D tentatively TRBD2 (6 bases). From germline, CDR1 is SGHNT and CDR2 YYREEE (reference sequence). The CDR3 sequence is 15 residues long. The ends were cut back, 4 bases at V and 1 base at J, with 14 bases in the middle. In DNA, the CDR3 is TGTGCCAGCAGCCGGGACCACGGGAGCCAAGAGACCCAGTACTTC. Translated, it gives CASSRDHGSQETQYF.

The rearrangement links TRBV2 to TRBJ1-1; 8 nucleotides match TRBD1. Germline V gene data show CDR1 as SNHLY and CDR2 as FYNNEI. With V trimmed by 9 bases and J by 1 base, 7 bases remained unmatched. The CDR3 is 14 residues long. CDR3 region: CASSPGTGNTEAFF. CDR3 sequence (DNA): TGTGCCAGTAGTCCAGGGACAGGGAACACTGAAGCTTTCTTT.

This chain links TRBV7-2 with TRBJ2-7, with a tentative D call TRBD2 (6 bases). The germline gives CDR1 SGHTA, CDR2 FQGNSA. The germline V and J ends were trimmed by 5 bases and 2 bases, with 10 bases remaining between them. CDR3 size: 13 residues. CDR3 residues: CASSVLAAYEQYF. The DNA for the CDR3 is TGTGCCAGCAGCGTACTAGCTGCCTACGAGCAGTACTTC.

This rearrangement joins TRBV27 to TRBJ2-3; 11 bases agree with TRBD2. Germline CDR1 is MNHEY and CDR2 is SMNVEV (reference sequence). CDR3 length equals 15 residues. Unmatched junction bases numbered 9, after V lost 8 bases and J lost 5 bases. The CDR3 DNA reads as TGTGCCAGCGCCCATACCGGACTAGCGGGAGATACGCAGTATTTT. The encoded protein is CASAHTGLAGDTQYF.

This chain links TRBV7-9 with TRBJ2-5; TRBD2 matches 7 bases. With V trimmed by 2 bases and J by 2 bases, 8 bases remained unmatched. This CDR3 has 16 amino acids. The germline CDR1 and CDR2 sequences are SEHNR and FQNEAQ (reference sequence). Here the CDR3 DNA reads TGTGCCAGCAGCTTACCTATTCTAGCGGATCAAGAGACCCAGTACTTC. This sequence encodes CASSLPILADQETQYF.